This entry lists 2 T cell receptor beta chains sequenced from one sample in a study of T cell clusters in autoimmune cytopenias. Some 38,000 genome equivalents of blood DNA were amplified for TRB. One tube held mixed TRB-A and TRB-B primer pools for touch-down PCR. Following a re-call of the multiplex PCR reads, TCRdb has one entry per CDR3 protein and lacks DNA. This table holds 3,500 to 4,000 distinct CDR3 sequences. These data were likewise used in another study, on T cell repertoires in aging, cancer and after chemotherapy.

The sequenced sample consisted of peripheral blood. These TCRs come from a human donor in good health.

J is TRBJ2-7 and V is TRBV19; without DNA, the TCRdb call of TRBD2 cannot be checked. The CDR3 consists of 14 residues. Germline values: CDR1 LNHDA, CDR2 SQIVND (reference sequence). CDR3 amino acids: CASTPDFPSYEQYF. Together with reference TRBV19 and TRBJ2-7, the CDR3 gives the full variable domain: DGGITQSPKYLFRKEGQNVTLSCEQNLNHDAMYWYRQDPGQGLRLIYYSQIVNDFQKGDIAEGYSVSREKKESFPLTVTSAQKNPTAFYLCASTPDFPSYEQYFGPGTRLTVT.

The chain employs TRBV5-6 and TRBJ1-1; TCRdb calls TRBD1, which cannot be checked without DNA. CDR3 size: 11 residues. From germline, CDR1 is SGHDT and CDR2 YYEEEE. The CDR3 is CASRGDGKAFF. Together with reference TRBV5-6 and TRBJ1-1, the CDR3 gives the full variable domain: DAGVTQSPTHLIKTRGQQVTLRCSPKSGHDTVSWYQQALGQGPQFIFQYYEEEERQRGNFPDRFSGHQFPNYSSELNVNALLLGDSALYLCASRGDGKAFFGQGTRLTVV.